This T cell receptor (beta chain) derives from a study of Graves' ophthalmopathy and Graves' hyperthyroidism. Amplification of TCR beta CDR3 regions used RNA transcripts. Second-round multiplex PCR came after a first-round RT-PCR that employed HTBI primers. TCRdb reanalysed the multiplex PCR reads using MiXCR and keeps one entry per CDR3 protein. The sample has approximately 410,000 distinct CDR3 sequences; about 16% are singletons. CDR1 DFQATT and CDR2 SNEGSKA come from the germline V gene (reference sequence). V shed 0 bases and J shed 4 bases, with 10 bases lying between them. This CDR3 region has 14 residues. This clonotype was observed many times. Absence of ophthalmopathy within 18 months of follow-up defined stable hyperthyroidism. Hyperthyroidism patients, aged 18 to 65, were newly diagnosed, under 2 months' duration. The PBMCs used were ones drawn from approximately 10 ml of fresh peripheral blood.

The sequence was collected from a woman younger than 30 with stable Graves' hyperthyroidism. Sequenced: peripheral blood. The chain recombines TRBV20-1 with TRBJ1-5; possible D gene TRBD1, 5 bases. CDR3 in amino acids: CSARDLGGNQPQHF. In DNA form, the CDR3 reads TGCAGTGCTAGAGATCTCGGGGGAAATCAGCCCCAGCATTTT.